A single count supports the clone carrying this T cell receptor beta chain. The sample is drawn from a study of blood T cell repertoires in COVID-19. On the study more broadly: Acute-phase and convalescent COVID-19 samples originated in the United States, Italy and Spain. The cDNA or gDNA used as material had been derived from T cells, B-cell-depleted T cells, or PBMCs.

Original processing notes: Estimation of nucleated cell counts was performed using reference gene primer amplification. TCRdb keeps only in-frame clones here, not all; method: immunoSEQ multiplex PCR. D and trimming come from the DNA, and the V and J calls and clone size come from that table. The sample carries some 57,000 clones, approximately 85% recorded once. V was shortened by 1 base and J by 11 bases, with 12 bases between the two germline ends. This CDR3 has 12 amino acids. Germline-derived CDR1 and CDR2 are SGHDN and FVKESK. The V and J genes are TRBV14 and TRBJ2-7; TRBD1 is a possible D gene (6 bases). Sequenced input: peripheral blood. The TCR was taken from a woman of 80 years or more with acute or convalescent COVID-19. The DNA for the CDR3 is TGTGCCAGCAGCCAAGTTACAGGGAAGGAGTACTTC. It specifies CASSQVTGKEYF.